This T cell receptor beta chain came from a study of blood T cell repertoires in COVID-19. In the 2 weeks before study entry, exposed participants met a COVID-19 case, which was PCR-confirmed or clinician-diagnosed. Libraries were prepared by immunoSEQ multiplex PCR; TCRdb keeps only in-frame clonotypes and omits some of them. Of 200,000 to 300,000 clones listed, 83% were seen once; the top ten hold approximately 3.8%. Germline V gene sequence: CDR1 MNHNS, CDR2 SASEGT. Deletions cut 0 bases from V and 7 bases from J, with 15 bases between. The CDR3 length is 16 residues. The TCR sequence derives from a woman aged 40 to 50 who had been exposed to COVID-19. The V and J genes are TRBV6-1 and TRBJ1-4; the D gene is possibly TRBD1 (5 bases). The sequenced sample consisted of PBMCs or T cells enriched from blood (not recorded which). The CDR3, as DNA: TGTGCCAGCAGTGAAGCGTTGGGGGAGGGCGGTGAAAAACTGTTTTTT. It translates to CASSEALGEGGEKLFF.